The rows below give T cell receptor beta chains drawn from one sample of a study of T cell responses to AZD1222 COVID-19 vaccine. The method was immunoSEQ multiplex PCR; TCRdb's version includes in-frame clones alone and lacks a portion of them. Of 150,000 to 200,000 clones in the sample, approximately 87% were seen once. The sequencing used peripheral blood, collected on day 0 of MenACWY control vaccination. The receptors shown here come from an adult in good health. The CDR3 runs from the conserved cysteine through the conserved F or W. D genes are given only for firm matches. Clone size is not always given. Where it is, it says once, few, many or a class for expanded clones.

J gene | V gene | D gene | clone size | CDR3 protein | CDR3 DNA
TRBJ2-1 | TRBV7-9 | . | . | CASSSRGNEQFF | TGTGCCAGCAGCTCACGGGGTAATGAGCAGTTCTTC
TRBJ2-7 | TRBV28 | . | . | CASHSDSASYEQYF | TGTGCCAGCCACTCGGACAGTGCTAGCTACGAGCAGTACTTC
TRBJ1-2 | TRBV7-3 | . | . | CASSPPPADYGYTF | TGTGCCAGCAGCCCACCCCCGGCCGATTATGGCTACACCTTC
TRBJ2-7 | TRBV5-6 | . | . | CASSSLVTRHEQYF | TGTGCCAGCAGCTCGTTAGTAACCCGCCACGAGCAGTACTTC
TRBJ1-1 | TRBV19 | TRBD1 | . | CASSAGGQGAEAFF | TGTGCCAGTAGTGCCGGTGGTCAGGGGGCTGAAGCTTTCTTT
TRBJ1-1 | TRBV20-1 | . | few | CSASGQLSSPEAFF | TGCAGTGCTAGTGGGCAGCTAAGTTCTCCTGAAGCTTTCTTT
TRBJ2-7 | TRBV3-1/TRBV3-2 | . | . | CASSQGGAGYEQYF | TGTGCCAGCAGCCAAGGTGGGGCAGGTTACGAGCAGTACTTC
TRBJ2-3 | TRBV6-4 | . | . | CASSDLAGRQIF | TGTGCCAGCAGTGACTTGGCGGGAAGACAGATATTT
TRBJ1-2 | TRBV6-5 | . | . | CASSSTARGGYGYTF | TGTGCCAGCAGTTCTACCGCCAGGGGAGGCTATGGCTACACCTTC
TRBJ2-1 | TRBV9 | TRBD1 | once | CASSVAGGAGYEQFF | TGTGCCAGCAGCGTAGCAGGGGGCGCGGGCTATGAGCAGTTCTTC
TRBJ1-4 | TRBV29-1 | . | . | CSASRGGDEKLFF | TGCAGCGCCTCCCGGGGGGGGGATGAAAAACTGTTTTTT
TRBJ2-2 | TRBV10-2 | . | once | CASRGGTGELFF | TGCGCCAGCAGGGGAGGCACCGGGGAGCTGTTTTTT
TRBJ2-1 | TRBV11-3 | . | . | CASSLGGPGEQFF | TGTGCCAGCAGCTTAGGCGGGCCTGGTGAGCAGTTCTTC
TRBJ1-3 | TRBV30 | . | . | CAWSVSFPAGSGNTIYF | TGTGCCTGGAGTGTAAGCTTCCCGGCGGGATCTGGAAACACCATATATTTT
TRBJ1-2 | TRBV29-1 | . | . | CSVASRSGGYTF | TGCAGCGTTGCAAGCCGATCGGGTGGCTACACCTTC
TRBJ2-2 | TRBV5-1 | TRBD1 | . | CASSLPGTGGTGELFF | TGCGCCAGCAGCTTACCCGGGACAGGCGGCACCGGGGAGCTGTTTTTT
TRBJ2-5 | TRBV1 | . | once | CTSSQDYRHLPQGAQYF | TGCACCAGCAGCCAAGATTATAGACACCTGCCTCAAGGGGCCCAGTACTTC